This paragraph covers one T cell receptor beta chain sequence. The antigen is unknown. The source of the sample is a study of CD8+ T cells in alopecia areata. Study-level background: Tofacitinib administration to treated patients was oral, at 5 to 10 mg twice daily. Whole-study findings and limits: Sequences from scalp samples also cover resident alphabeta T cells of normal skin.

Lesional scalp tissue (obtained by punch biopsy) and peripheral blood were collected from alopecia areata patients. Sorting of PBMCs yielded the CD4+ and CD8+ T cells. The sequencing template was cDNA reverse transcribed from extracted RNA. TCRdb's copy holds only in-frame clones and misses some; the assay was immunoSEQ multiplex PCR. The sample has under 250,000 clones, 57% seen once. There are 16 residues in the CDR3. Germline CDR1 is LGHNA and CDR2 is YNFKEQ. J was trimmed by 4 bases and V by 3 bases; bases with no gene match: 8. The chain employs TRBV4-2 and TRBJ2-5; 10 bases are a match to TRBD2. The sequence derives from a human donor with alopecia areata. Sample: CD4+ T cells sorted from blood, taken at week 0. The CDR3 spells CASSQGTGLARETQYF. CDR3 coding DNA: TGTGCCAGCAGCCAGGGGACGGGACTAGCGAGAGAGACCCAGTACTTC.